This T cell receptor (beta chain) stems from a study of monozygotic twins with inflammatory bowel disease. The CDR3 runs to 15 residues. Looked up from germline, CDR1 is SGHAT and CDR2 is FQNNGV. Using the 5' RACE reads, TCRdb records one entry per CDR3 protein without DNA. The sample table includes hundreds of thousands of distinct CDR3 sequences. The chain combines TRBV11-2 with TRBJ2-1; the TCRdb D gene call, TRBD2, has no DNA to confirm it. The sample consisted of blood. The source of this sequence is a human donor with ulcerative colitis or Crohn's disease, or a healthy co-twin of an affected twin (not recorded which). This CDR3 is CASSLGGGGANEQFF.